These 25 T cell receptor beta chains were all obtained from the same sample, sequenced in a study of T cells after yellow fever vaccination. Using its own MiXCR run on the 5' RACE reads, TCRdb lists one record per CDR3 protein. The repertoire holds about 330,000 distinct CDR3 sequences, around 8.1% seen once, with approximately 15% in the top ten. The source material was PBMCs, sampled roughly seven weeks after the first yellow fever vaccination. The receptors stem from a man between 18 and 35 years old who received the YFV17D yellow fever vaccine.

There are many counts of this clonotype. The chain's CDR3 is CATSRDAGTQPYNEQFF. For the CDR3, the DNA is TGTGCCACCAGCAGAGACGCAGGGACCCAACCGTACAATGAGCAGTTCTTC. V and J are TRBV15 and TRBJ2-1; D may be TRBD1 or TRBD2 (5 bases each). The length of the CDR3 is 17 residues. V lost 0 bases and J 4 bases, leaving 16 bases between the germline ends. Germline lookup yields CDR1 LNHNV and CDR2 YYDKDF (reference sequence).

This clonotype was recorded at least ten times. V gene TRBV20-1 combines with J gene TRBJ2-3, with 13 bases aligning to TRBD2. The V and J ends lost 5 bases and 9 bases, in that order; junction bases with no gene match: 11. CDR3 length: 15 amino acids. Germline V gene sequence: CDR1 DFQATT, CDR2 SNEGSKA (reference sequence). CDR3 in amino acids: CSAARLAGGLDTQYF. The CDR3 coding sequence is TGCAGTGCTGCAAGACTAGCGGGGGGCCTGGACACGCAGTATTTT.

This sequence joins TRBV14 and TRBJ1-1; 9 positions match TRBD1. Germline V gene data show CDR1 as SGHDN and CDR2 as FVKESK. Unmatched junction bases numbered 7, after V lost 4 bases and J lost 4 bases. The CDR3 is 15 amino acids. This CDR3 is CASSPQGARPTEAFF. The CDR3 nucleotides read TGTGCCAGCAGCCCACAGGGGGCGCGGCCCACTGAAGCTTTCTTT.

This clonotype was seen only a few times. This CDR3 is CASSLPPSTDTQYF. The CDR3 bases are TGCGCCAGCAGCTTGCCCCCTAGCACAGATACGCAGTATTTT. V and J are TRBV5-1 and TRBJ2-3; no clear D gene. CDR3 size: 14 residues. The germline V gene has CDR1 SGHRS and CDR2 YFSETQ. Between the trimmed V and J ends, which lost 1 base and 0 bases, there was a span of 6 bases.

The V call is TRBV5-4, the J call TRBJ1-2; the D gene is possibly TRBD1 (6 bases). The CDR3 consists of 16 residues. Trimming cost V 4 bases and J 1 base, with 17 bases left between them. Germline values: CDR1 SGHNT, CDR2 YYREEE (reference sequence). CDR3 region: CASSPKQGSRNYGYTF. The CDR3 DNA follows: TGTGCCAGCAGCCCGAAACAGGGAAGTCGTAACTATGGCTACACCTTC. The full variable domain, its missing parts supplied by reference TRBV5-4 and TRBJ1-2, is ETGVTQSPTHLIKTRGQQVTLRCSSQSGHNTVSWYQQALGQGPQFIFQYYREEENGRGNFPPRFSGLQFPNYSSELNVNALELDDSALYLCASSPKQGSRNYGYTFGSGTRLTVV.

This clonotype has only a few counts. CDR3 in amino acids: CSARQNGYTF. The CDR3 bases are TGCAGTGCTAGACAGAATGGCTACACCTTC. The rearrangement joins TRBV20-1 to TRBJ1-2; D is unclear. This CDR3 contains 10 residues. Germline CDR1 DFQATT, CDR2 SNEGSKA (reference sequence). V lost 2 bases and J 6 bases, leaving 4 bases between the germline ends.

The table lists this clonotype with many counts. The CDR3 DNA sequence: TGCGCCAGCAGCTTAGGACCGGCAAGCTCCTACGAGCAGTACTTC. This gives the protein CASSLGPASSYEQYF. This sequence joins TRBV5-1 and TRBJ2-7; D is unresolved. Per the germline V gene, CDR1 is SGHRS and CDR2 is YFSETQ. Trimming shortened V by 2 bases and J by 0 bases, and 12 bases separated the two germline ends. The CDR3 is 15 residues long. The entire variable domain, with the rest obtained from reference TRBV5-1 and TRBJ2-7, is as follows: KAGVTQTPRYLIKTRGQQVTLSCSPISGHRSVSWYQQTPGQGLQFLFEYFSETQRNKGNFPGRFSGRQFSNSRSEMNVSTLELGDSALYLCASSLGPASSYEQYFGPGTRLTVT.

V usage is TRBV5-4 and J usage is TRBJ2-5; D is possibly TRBD1 or TRBD2 (5 bases each). Germline V gene data show CDR1 as SGHNT and CDR2 as YYREEE (reference sequence). With 3 bases removed from V and 7 bases from J, the gap between germline ends came to 22 bases. The CDR3 has 16 amino acids. CDR3 nucleotides: TGTGCCAGCAGCTACCGCCGGGGCAGCCAGGATGGGACCCAGTACTTC. This translates into CASSYRRGSQDGTQYF.

This clonotype turned up a few times. This rearrangement joins TRBV27 to TRBJ1-1; weak D call: TRBD1 (6 bases). The CDR3 spans 14 residues. Trimming left V 6 bases short and J 4 bases short, with 15 bases between. Germline V gives CDR1 MNHEY, CDR2 SMNVEV (reference sequence). CDR3 residues: CASSALGGGTEAFF. The DNA of the CDR3 is TGTGCCAGCAGCGCCTTAGGGGGAGGCACTGAAGCTTTCTTT.

The V gene is TRBV12-5, the J gene TRBJ2-2, with 11 bases lining up with TRBD2. V trimming: 7 bases; J trimming: 5 bases; junction bases outside the gene matches: 12. Germline-derived CDR1 and CDR2 are LGHNT and FRNRAP. CDR3 length: 17 amino acids. The CDR3 sequence: CASASLLAGGRTGELFF. The CDR3 nucleotides read TGTGCTAGTGCTTCGCTCCTAGCGGGGGGAAGAACCGGGGAGCTGTTTTTT. The whole variable domain, filled in from reference TRBV12-5 and TRBJ2-2, reads DARVTQTPRHKVTEMGQEVTMRCQPILGHNTVFWYRQTMMQGLELLAYFRNRAPLDDSGMPKDRFSAEMPDATLATLKIQPSEPRDSAVYFCASASLLAGGRTGELFFGEGSRLTVL.

The V call is TRBV12-3 or TRBV12-4, the J call TRBJ2-6; D gene uncertain. Between the trimmed V and J ends, which lost 1 base and 7 bases, there was a span of 8 bases. The CDR3 runs 14 residues. CDR3: CASSLGRNANVLTF. CDR3 coding DNA: TGTGCCAGCAGTTTAGGAAGGAACGCCAACGTCCTGACTTTC.

The chain has TRBV7-6 and TRBJ2-7; maybe TRBD2 (5 bases). This CDR3 spans 16 amino acids. Trimming removed 4 bases at V and 4 bases at J, with 20 bases between. Germline loops: CDR1 SGHVS, CDR2 FNYEAQ. The CDR3 region is CASSSGAGVRPYEQYV. In DNA, the CDR3 is TGTGCCAGCAGCTCCGGTGCCGGGGTTCGACCTTACGAGCAGTACGTC.

V gene TRBV6-6 combines with J gene TRBJ2-3; D is unresolved. The CDR3 has 12 residues. Between the trimmed V and J ends, which lost 6 bases and 6 bases, there was a span of 10 bases. Germline CDR1 and CDR2: MNHNY and SVGAGI (reference sequence). The CDR3: CASSIPLDTQYF. CDR3 bases: TGTGCCAGCAGCATACCGTTGGATACGCAGTATTTT.

V usage is TRBV20-1 and J usage is TRBJ1-2; 9 bases line up with TRBD1. The CDR3 has 13 amino acids. CDR1 is DFQATT and CDR2 is SNEGSKA in the germline V gene (reference sequence). Unmatched junction bases numbered 3, after V lost 3 bases and J lost 4 bases. CDR3 residues: CSARGQGFYGYTF. CDR3 bases: TGCAGTGCTAGGGGACAGGGATTCTATGGCTACACCTTC.

The CDR3 DNA is TGCGCCACCAGGGGGTCAGCACCCCTCCACTTT. It specifies CATRGSAPLHF. The chain combines TRBV5-1 with TRBJ1-6; 7 bases agree with TRBD1. Looked up from germline, CDR1 is SGHRS and CDR2 is YFSETQ. V lost 9 bases and J lost 11; bases outside the gene matches: 5. CDR3 length equals 11 residues. Full variable domain (remainder filled in from reference TRBV5-1 and TRBJ1-6): KAGVTQTPRYLIKTRGQQVTLSCSPISGHRSVSWYQQTPGQGLQFLFEYFSETQRNKGNFPGRFSGRQFSNSRSEMNVSTLELGDSALYLCATRGSAPLHFGNGTRLTVT.

There are many counts of this clonotype. The J gene is TRBJ1-1, the V gene TRBV10-3; TRBD1 might be the D (6 bases). CDR3 length equals 13 residues. Trimming took 6 bases from V and 4 from J, leaving 12 bases between them. Germline CDR1 ENHRY, CDR2 SYGVKD. The CDR3 region is CAIRWDMSTEAFF. Here the CDR3 DNA reads TGTGCCATCAGGTGGGACATGTCCACTGAAGCTTTCTTT.

This clonotype was seen more than once but under ten times. The rearrangement links TRBV4-3 to TRBJ1-1; D unclear. V gave up 2 bases and J gave up 0 bases, with 7 bases separating them. Germline loops: CDR1 LGHNA, CDR2 YSLEER. The CDR3 has 14 amino acids. In DNA form, the CDR3 reads TGCGCCAGCAGCCAAAAAGCCTTGAACACTGAAGCTTTCTTT. Translated, it gives CASSQKALNTEAFF.

J is TRBJ2-7 and V is TRBV19; D is perhaps TRBD1 (6 bases). This CDR3 has 14 amino acids. V was shortened by 5 bases and J by 4 bases, with 15 bases between the two germline ends. Germline V gives CDR1 LNHDA, CDR2 SQIVND (reference sequence). CDR3: CASSSAGESYEQYF. In nucleotides, the CDR3 is TGTGCCAGTAGTTCGGCAGGGGAATCTTACGAGCAGTACTTC.

This sequence joins TRBV5-1 and TRBJ2-3, with 8 positions matching TRBD2. Germline V lookup: CDR1 SGHRS, CDR2 YFSETQ. The V and J ends lost 6 bases and 0 bases, in that order; junction bases with no gene match: 6. This CDR3 comprises 15 residues. The CDR3 DNA reads as TGCGCCAGCACCTGGGTAGCGGGGAGCACAGATACGCAGTATTTT. It codes for CASTWVAGSTDTQYF.

V gene TRBV25-1 combines with J gene TRBJ2-1, with 11 bases matching TRBD2. Losses at the gene ends were 8 bases for V and 8 bases for J; bases not matched to a gene: 5. The CDR3 spans 13 residues. Germline assignment: CDR1 MGHDK and CDR2 SYGVNS. Here the CDR3 DNA reads TGTGCCAGCGGACTAGCGGGTGGGGATGAGCAGTTCTTC. Translation gives CASGLAGGDEQFF.

The gene calls are TRBV12-5 and TRBJ2-3, with 8 bases identical to TRBD2. In germline, CDR1 is LGHNT, CDR2 FRNRAP. This CDR3 comprises 15 residues. Trimming at V came to 3 bases and at J to 3 bases, leaving 5 bases not matched to a gene. The CDR3 spells CASGFILAATDTQYF. CDR3 coding DNA: TGTGCTAGTGGTTTTATACTAGCGGCGACAGATACGCAGTATTTT. Full variable domain (missing parts from reference TRBV12-5 and TRBJ2-3): DARVTQTPRHKVTEMGQEVTMRCQPILGHNTVFWYRQTMMQGLELLAYFRNRAPLDDSGMPKDRFSAEMPDATLATLKIQPSEPRDSAVYFCASGFILAATDTQYFGPGTRLTVL.

This clonotype was counted only a few times. This chain connects TRBV12-3 or TRBV12-4 to TRBJ1-5, with TRBD1 identical over 8 bases. J gave up 0 bases and V 5 bases, and 6 bases lay outside the gene matches. The CDR3 spans 16 residues. The CDR3 spells CASSGQGSTSNQPQHF. CDR3 sequence (DNA): TGTGCCAGCAGTGGACAGGGCTCTACTAGCAATCAGCCCCAGCATTTT.

This clonotype occurred many times. This sequence joins TRBV12-3 or TRBV12-4 and TRBJ1-4; D is uncertain. With 1 base removed from V and 8 bases from J, the gap between germline ends came to 20 bases. The CDR3 runs to 17 residues. CDR3 protein: CASSLDLQAGPSEKLFF. The CDR3 DNA sequence: TGTGCCAGCAGTTTAGACTTACAAGCGGGCCCGTCCGAAAAACTGTTTTTT.

Worth noting for this clonotype: This may be a read error: a much more frequent sequence differs by one nucleotide. This chain uses TRBV7-2 with TRBJ1-4, with D possibly TRBD1 on 6 matching bases. The germline gives CDR1 SGHTA, CDR2 FQGNSA. The CDR3 spans 15 residues. Trimming removed 5 bases from V and 7 bases from J, with 17 bases in between. CDR3 coding DNA: TGTGCCAGCAGCGAACGGGGGGGCAGGAGTGAAAAACTGTTTTTT. As protein: CASSERGGRSEKLFF.

This clonotype was recorded at least ten times. The chain links TRBV4-1 to TRBJ1-2, with unresolved D. Trimming removed 3 bases from V and 0 bases from J, with 14 bases in between. This CDR3 contains 16 residues. Germline assignment: CDR1 MGHRA and CDR2 YSYEKL. The CDR3 DNA follows: TGCGCCAGCAGCCAGCCAACCAGGAGATCTAACTATGGCTACACCTTC. It is translated as CASSQPTRRSNYGYTF.